This TCR beta chain was recorded in a study of blood T cell repertoires in COVID-19. Study context: Researchers got acute and convalescent COVID-19 samples from the United States, Italy and Spain. PBMCs, B-cell-depleted T cells, or T cells provided the cDNA or gDNA that made up the material.

In the authors' methods: Cell counts per sample came from amplifying reference gene primers. The assay was immunoSEQ multiplex PCR, and TCRdb's table has in-frame clones only and misses some. V and J calls and clone size are those listed in that table; D and trimming were worked out from the DNA. This sample has about 140,000 clones, with just under 90% found just once. The V and J ends lost 4 bases and 8 bases respectively, with 8 bases between them. CDR1 and CDR2 (germline): SEHNR, FQNEAQ (reference sequence). The length of the CDR3 is 11 residues. The chain joins TRBV7-9 to TRBJ1-1; a weak D match, TRBD1 (6 bases). This receptor was taken from a woman older than 75 with acute or convalescent COVID-19. Sequencing was carried out using peripheral blood. CDR3 bases: TGTGCCAGCAGCTCAGGGGTAGAAGCTTTCTTT. Translated: CASSSGVEAFF. The variable domain in full, completed from reference TRBV7-9 and TRBJ1-1, reads DTGVSQNPRHKITKRGQNVTFRCDPISEHNRLYWYRQTLGQGPEFLTYFQNEAQLEKSRLLSDRFSAERPKGSFSTLEIQRTEQGDSAMYLCASSSGVEAFFGQGTRLTVV.